A selection of T cell receptor beta chains follows, all from one sample in a study of cytomegalovirus exposure and HLA in healthy donors. TCRdb's table, derived via immunoSEQ multiplex PCR, lists solely in-frame clones and lacks some. The listing contains some 120,000 clones. The sample was PBMCs. These receptor sequences come from a young man in good health and CMV-seronegative. The CDR3 runs from the conserved cysteine through the conserved F or W. Fields, in order: D gene, V gene, J gene, CDR3 DNA, CDR3 protein. D genes are given only for firm matches.

>NA|TRBV9|TRBJ1-2
TGTGCCAGCAGCGTAAGACCGATGGGGGACACAGCTAACTATGGCTACACCTTC
CASSVRPMGDTANYGYTF
>NA|TRBV9|TRBJ2-5
TGTGCCAGCAGCGTAGCGGAGACCCAGTACTTC
CASSVAETQYF
>NA|TRBV18|TRBJ1-1
TGTGCCAGCTCAACCACGGGAGGCCCCCACAACACTGAAGCTTTCTTT
CASSTTGGPHNTEAFF
>TRBD1|TRBV28|TRBJ1-2
TGTGCCAGCAGTTTATCGGGACAGGGCAGTTATGGCTACACCTTC
CASSLSGQGSYGYTF
>NA|TRBV5-4|TRBJ2-7
TGTGCCAGCAGCTCGACAGCCACCTACGAGCAGTACTTC
CASSSTATYEQYF
>NA|TRBV4-1|TRBJ2-7
TGCGCCAGCAGCCAAGCAGGGTTCCACGAGCAGTACTTC
CASSQAGFHEQYF
>NA|TRBV6-5|TRBJ2-7
TGTGCCAGCACCAGGCCTTCGGGAGAGCAGTACTTC
CASTRPSGEQYF
>NA|TRBV28|TRBJ1-1
TGTGCCAGCAGTGTGCGTTGGACTCTTCCGAACACTGAAGCTTTCTTT
CASSVRWTLPNTEAFF
>NA|TRBV4-1|TRBJ2-5
TGCGCCAGCAGCCAAGAAGGGTGGGAGCAAGAGACCCAGTACTTC
CASSQEGWEQETQYF
>TRBD1|TRBV27|TRBJ1-1
TGTGCCAGCAGTTCAACAGGGGGGCGGACTGAAGCTTTCTTT
CASSSTGGRTEAFF
>NA|TRBV28|TRBJ2-1
TGTGCCAGCAGTTTAGACAGTCCCAATGAGCAGTTCTTC
CASSLDSPNEQFF
>NA|TRBV27|TRBJ1-5
TGTGCCAGCAGTTTGGCCCTCCCCAGTTATAGCAATCAGCCCCAGCATTTT
CASSLALPSYSNQPQHF
>TRBD1|TRBV28|TRBJ2-7
TGTGCCAGCAGTTTATGGGGGGACAGGGATGCCTACGAGCAGTACTTC
CASSLWGDRDAYEQYF
>NA|TRBV11-2|TRBJ1-4
TGTGCCAGCAGCTCGTCTTGGGCATACGAAAAACTGTTTTTT
CASSSSWAYEKLFF
>NA|TRBV7-2|TRBJ1-3
TGTGCCAGCAGCGAACAGGGAACCAGGTCTGGAAACACCATATATTTT
CASSEQGTRSGNTIYF
>TRBD1|TRBV28|TRBJ1-5
TGTGCCAGCAGTTTTAGACAGGGGCGAGGCAATCAGCCCCAGCATTTT
CASSFRQGRGNQPQHF
>TRBD1|TRBV5-1|TRBJ2-1
TGCGCCAGCGCGGCAGGGGGAGTGGTGTACAATGAGCAGTTCTTC
CASAAGGVVYNEQFF
>TRBD2|TRBV5-1|TRBJ2-3
TGCGCCAGCAGCCCGGGACTAGCGGGGGCAGATACGCAGTATTTT
CASSPGLAGADTQYF
>NA|TRBV10-3|TRBJ1-1
TGTGCCATCAGTGGCGGGGGAGGCACTGAAGCTTTCTTT
CAISGGGGTEAFF
>NA|TRBV11-2|TRBJ2-3
TGTGCCAGCAGCCCCCGGGGGTCAGATACGCAGTATTTT
CASSPRGSDTQYF
>NA|TRBV7-6|TRBJ1-2
TGTGCCAGCAGCTTAGAACCCACACCGAAGTATGGCTACACCTTC
CASSLEPTPKYGYTF
>NA|TRBV30|TRBJ1-6
TGTGCCTGGAGTGTTTACAGAGATAATTCACCCCTCCACTTT
CAWSVYRDNSPLHF
>NA|TRBV27|TRBJ1-5
TGTGCCAGCAGTTTAGGGCGAGGGTTAAGGTTTCAGCCCCAGCATTTT
CASSLGRGLRFQPQHF
>TRBD1|TRBV18|TRBJ1-3
TGTGCCAGCTCACCAAGGGGACAGGGGGCTCGAAACACCATATATTTT
CASSPRGQGARNTIYF
>NA|TRBV6-5|TRBJ1-1
TGTGCCAGCAGTTACTTTCGGGGCACTGAAGCTTTCTTT
CASSYFRGTEAFF
>NA|TRBV5-1|TRBJ2-2
TGCGCCAGCAGCCAGGAGGTGCCCGGAACCGGGGAGCTGTTTTTT
CASSQEVPGTGELFF
>TRBD1|TRBV18|TRBJ1-2
TGTGCCAGCTCTGCAGACAGGGTTTCGGGCTATGGCTACACCTTC
CASSADRVSGYGYTF
>NA|TRBV30|TRBJ2-6
TGTGCCTGGAGTAGCGGGTCCTCTGGGGCCAACGTCCTGACTTTC
CAWSSGSSGANVLTF
>NA|TRBV30|TRBJ1-5
TGTGCCTGGAGGGGATCGGAGGGTCAGCCCCAGCATTTT
CAWRGSEGQPQHF
>NA|TRBV29-1|TRBJ2-1
TGCAGCGCCGAACTAGATCCCCGGTACAATGAGCAGTTCTTC
CSAELDPRYNEQFF
>NA|TRBV5-4|TRBJ1-1
TGTGCCAGCAGCTTGGCGGGTGGTATGAACACTGAAGCTTTCTTT
CASSLAGGMNTEAFF
>TRBD1|TRBV19|TRBJ1-2
TGTGCCAGTACCCCGACAGGGCACTATGGCTACACCTTC
CASTPTGHYGYTF
>TRBD2|TRBV6-5|TRBJ2-1
TGTGCCAGCAGTTACTCCATAGGGACTAGCAATGAGCAGTTCTTC
CASSYSIGTSNEQFF
>NA|TRBV5-1|TRBJ2-1
TGCGCCAGCAGCTTGGGACTTACATCCTACAATGAGCAGTTCTTC
CASSLGLTSYNEQFF
>NA|TRBV4-2|TRBJ1-1
TGTGCCAGCAGCCAAGTCACAGGGCGGACGAACACTGAAGCTTTCTTT
CASSQVTGRTNTEAFF
>NA|TRBV5-1|TRBJ1-6
TGCGCCAGCAGCTTGGAGGAACAGGGTGAAAATTCACCCCTCCACTTT
CASSLEEQGENSPLHF
>NA|TRBV14|TRBJ2-3
TGTGCCAGCAGCCATCGCACCTACACAGATACGCAGTATTTT
CASSHRTYTDTQYF
>NA|TRBV28|TRBJ1-3
TGTGCCAGCAGTCCTCCCTTCGGGCGGGAACACTCTGGAAACACCATATATTTT
CASSPPFGREHSGNTIYF
>TRBD1|TRBV7-2|TRBJ2-7
TGTGCCAGCAGCACCGGAGGGACAGGGGGCTACGAGCAGTACTTC
CASSTGGTGGYEQYF
>TRBD2|TRBV5-1|TRBJ2-5
TGCGCCAGCAGCTGGGAGGGCCGTCTTGCCGAGACCCAGTACTTC
CASSWEGRLAETQYF